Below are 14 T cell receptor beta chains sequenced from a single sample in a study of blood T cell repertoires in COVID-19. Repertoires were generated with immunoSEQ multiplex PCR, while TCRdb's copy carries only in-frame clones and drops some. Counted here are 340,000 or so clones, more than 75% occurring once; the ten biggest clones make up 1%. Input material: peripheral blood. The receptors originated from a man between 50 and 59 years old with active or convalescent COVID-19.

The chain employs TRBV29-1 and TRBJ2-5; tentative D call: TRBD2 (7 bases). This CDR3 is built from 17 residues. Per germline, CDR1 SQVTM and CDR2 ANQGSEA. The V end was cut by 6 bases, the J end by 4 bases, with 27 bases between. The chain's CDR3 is CSVDRPSGRGGRETQYF. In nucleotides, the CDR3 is TGCAGCGTAGACAGGCCATCCGGGCGGGGAGGGCGAGAGACCCAGTACTTC.

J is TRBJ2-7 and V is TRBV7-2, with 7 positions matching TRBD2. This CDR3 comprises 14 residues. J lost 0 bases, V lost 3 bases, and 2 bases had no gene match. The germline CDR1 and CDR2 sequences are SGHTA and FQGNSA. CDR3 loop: CASSFGRSSYEQYF. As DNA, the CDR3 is TGTGCCAGCAGCTTCGGGAGGAGCTCCTACGAGCAGTACTTC.

The CDR3 reads CASSLHPAQDEAFF. DNA of the CDR3: TGTGCCAGCAGTCTGCACCCCGCTCAGGATGAAGCTTTCTTT. The chain combines TRBV28 with TRBJ1-1; D is ambiguous. Germline V gene sequence: CDR1 MDHEN, CDR2 SYDVKM. CDR3 size: 14 residues. Trimming shortened V by 5 bases and J by 7 bases, and 17 bases separated the two germline ends. Based on the CDR3 plus reference TRBV28 and TRBJ1-1, the full variable domain is DVKVTQSSRYLVKRTGEKVFLECVQDMDHENMFWYRQDPGLGLRLIYFSYDVKMKEKGDIPEGYSVSREKKERFSLILESASTNQTSMYLCASSLHPAQDEAFFGQGTRLTVV.

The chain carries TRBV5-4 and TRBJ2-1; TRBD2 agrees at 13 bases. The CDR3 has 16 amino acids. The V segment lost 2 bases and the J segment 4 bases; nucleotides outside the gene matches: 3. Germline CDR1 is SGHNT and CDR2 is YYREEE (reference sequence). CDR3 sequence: CASSLPLAGGYNEQFF. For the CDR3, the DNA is TGTGCCAGCAGCTTACCACTAGCGGGAGGGTACAATGAGCAGTTCTTC.

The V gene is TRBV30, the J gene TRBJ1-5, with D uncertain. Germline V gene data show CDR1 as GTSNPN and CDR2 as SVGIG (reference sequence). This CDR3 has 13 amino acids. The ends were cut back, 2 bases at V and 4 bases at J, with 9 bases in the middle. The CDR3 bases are TGTGCCTGGAGTACCGAGGGTAATCAGCCCCAGCATTTT. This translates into CAWSTEGNQPQHF.

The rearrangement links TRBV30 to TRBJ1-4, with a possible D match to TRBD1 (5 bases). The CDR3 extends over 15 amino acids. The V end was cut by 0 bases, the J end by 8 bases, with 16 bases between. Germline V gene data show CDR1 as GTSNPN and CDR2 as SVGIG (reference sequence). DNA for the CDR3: TGTGCCTGGAGTGTACGGGGACTCGGGGACGAAAAACTGTTTTTT. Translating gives CAWSVRGLGDEKLFF.

As DNA, the CDR3 is TGCGCCAGCAGCCGAGAGCGGATGAACACTGAAGCTTTCTTT. Protein product: CASSRERMNTEAFF. The V gene is TRBV4-1, the J gene TRBJ1-1; D not certain. Germline-derived CDR1 and CDR2 are MGHRA and YSYEKL. Between the trimmed V and J ends, which lost 4 bases and 0 bases, there was a span of 9 bases. CDR3 length equals 14 residues.

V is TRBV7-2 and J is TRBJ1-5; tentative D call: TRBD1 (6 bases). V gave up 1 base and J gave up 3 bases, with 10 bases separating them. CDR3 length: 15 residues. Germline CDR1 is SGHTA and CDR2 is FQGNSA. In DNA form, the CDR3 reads TGTGCCAGCAGCTTAGGATCAGGGGCCAATCAGCCCCAGCATTTT. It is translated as CASSLGSGANQPQHF.

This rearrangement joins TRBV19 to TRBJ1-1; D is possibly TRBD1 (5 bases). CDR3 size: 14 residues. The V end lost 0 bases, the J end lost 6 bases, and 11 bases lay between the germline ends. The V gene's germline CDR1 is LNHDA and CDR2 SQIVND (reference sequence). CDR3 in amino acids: CASSIEGRGAEAFF. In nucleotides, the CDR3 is TGTGCCAGTAGTATAGAGGGGAGGGGCGCTGAAGCTTTCTTT.

Here the CDR3 DNA reads TGTGCCAGCATGGACTGGGCAACAGATACGCAGTATTTT. Protein: CASMDWATDTQYF. The chain has TRBV12-3 or TRBV12-4 and TRBJ2-3, with D tentatively TRBD2 (5 bases). The CDR3 totals 13 residues. V shed 7 bases and J shed 3 bases, with 11 bases lying between them.

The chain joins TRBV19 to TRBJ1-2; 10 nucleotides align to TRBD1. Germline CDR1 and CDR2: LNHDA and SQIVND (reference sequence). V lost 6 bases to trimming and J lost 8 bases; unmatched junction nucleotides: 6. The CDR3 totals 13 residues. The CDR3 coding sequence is TGTGCCAGTAGCCTTGACAGGGGGCACGGCTACACCTTC. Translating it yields CASSLDRGHGYTF.

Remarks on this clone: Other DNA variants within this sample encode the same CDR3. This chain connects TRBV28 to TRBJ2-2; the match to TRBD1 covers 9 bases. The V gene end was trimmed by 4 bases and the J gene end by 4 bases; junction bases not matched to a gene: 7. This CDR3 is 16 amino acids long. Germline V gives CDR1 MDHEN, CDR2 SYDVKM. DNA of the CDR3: TGTGCCAGCAGTTCCCCGGGACAGGGTGGCACCGGGGAGCTGTTTTTT. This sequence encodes CASSSPGQGGTGELFF.

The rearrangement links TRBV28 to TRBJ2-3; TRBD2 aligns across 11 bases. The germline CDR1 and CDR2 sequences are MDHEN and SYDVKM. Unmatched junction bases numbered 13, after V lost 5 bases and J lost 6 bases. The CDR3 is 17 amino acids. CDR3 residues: CASSPQGLAESRDTQYF. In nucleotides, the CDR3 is TGTGCCAGCAGTCCCCAGGGACTAGCGGAAAGCCGCGATACGCAGTATTTT.

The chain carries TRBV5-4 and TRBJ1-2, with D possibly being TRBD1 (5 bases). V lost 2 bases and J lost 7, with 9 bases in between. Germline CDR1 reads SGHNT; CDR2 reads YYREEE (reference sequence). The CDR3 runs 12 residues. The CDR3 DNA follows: TGTGCCAGCAGCTTCGGGACTTTTGGCTACACCTTC. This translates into CASSFGTFGYTF.